Listed here are 17 T cell receptor beta chains from one sample, sequenced in a study of blood T cell repertoires in COVID-19. Generated by immunoSEQ multiplex PCR, the TCRdb table keeps only in-frame clones and is missing some. The sample lists about 370,000 clones, around 87% occurring once. The sample consisted of peripheral blood. All receptors derive from a woman aged 25 to 39 with COVID-19, enrolled during active disease.

The V call is TRBV7-6, the J call TRBJ2-7; TRBD1 is a possible D gene (6 bases). Germline values: CDR1 SGHVS, CDR2 FNYEAQ. This CDR3 has 15 residues. Trimming left V 5 bases short and J 5 bases short, with 19 bases between. The CDR3 here is CASSQTGGPPDEQYF. The CDR3 DNA sequence: TGTGCCAGCAGCCAAACTGGGGGCCCTCCCGACGAGCAGTACTTC.

V usage is TRBV2 and J usage is TRBJ2-3, with TRBD2 matching 13 bases. The CDR3 extends over 13 amino acids. V gave up 6 bases and J gave up 6 bases; unmatched junction bases: 0. Germline CDR1 and CDR2: SNHLY and FYNNEI. The CDR3 is CASRTSGGDTQYF. The CDR3 DNA reads as TGTGCCAGCAGGACTAGCGGGGGGGATACGCAGTATTTT.

This clone was counted once. The genes are TRBV28 and TRBJ2-7, with TRBD1 as a possible D gene (6 bases). The CDR3 covers 14 residues. The V end was cut by 3 bases, the J end by 3 bases, with 12 bases between. The germline V gene encodes CDR1 MDHEN and CDR2 SYDVKM. This CDR3 is CASSFLGRGYEQYF. Here the CDR3 DNA reads TGTGCCAGCAGTTTTTTAGGCAGGGGCTACGAGCAGTACTTC.

This clone was picked up one time. V and J are TRBV6-5 and TRBJ2-7; D possibly corresponds to TRBD2 (6 bases). CDR1 is MNHEY and CDR2 is SVGAGI in the germline V gene. The CDR3 length is 14 residues. V lost 3 bases, J lost 3 bases, and 12 bases lay in between. The CDR3 DNA sequence: TGTGCCAGCAGTTATGGGCGGGATAACTACGAGCAGTACTTC. Its protein product is CASSYGRDNYEQYF.

The V and J genes are TRBV5-4 and TRBJ2-5; 8 nucleotides match TRBD2. Germline CDR1 SGHNT, CDR2 YYREEE (reference sequence). The CDR3 totals 13 residues. V was clipped by 4 bases and J by 5 bases; unmatched bases: 4. As DNA, the CDR3 is TGTGCCAGCAGCCCTCCGGGGGGGGAGACCCAGTACTTC. Amino acid sequence: CASSPPGGETQYF.

The chain links TRBV6-2 or TRBV6-3 to TRBJ2-7; unclear D gene. V lost 6 bases and J lost 5, with 11 bases in between. The CDR3 spans 12 residues. Germline V lookup: CDR1 MNHEY, CDR2 SVGEGT. CDR3 DNA sequence: TGTGCCAGCAGCTTCACCACGGACGAGCAGTACTTC. Its translation is CASSFTTDEQYF.

This chain joins TRBV7-2 and TRBJ2-7, with D possibly being TRBD2 (6 bases). This CDR3 is built from 15 residues. Trimming took off 7 bases at V and 2 bases at J, with 18 bases between the two ends. Germline V gives CDR1 SGHTA, CDR2 FQGNSA. The CDR3 spells CASTLLGGSAYEQYF. The CDR3, as DNA: TGTGCCAGCACCCTACTCGGGGGTTCTGCCTACGAGCAGTACTTC.

V is TRBV6-4 and J is TRBJ2-6; tentatively, D is TRBD1 (5 bases). This CDR3 is 16 amino acids long. CDR1 and CDR2 (germline): MRHNA, SNTAGT. V was cut by 0 bases and J by 2 bases, with 8 bases left in between. CDR3 sequence reads: CASSDSRGPGANVLTF. The CDR3 coding sequence is TGTGCCAGCAGTGACTCAAGGGGCCCTGGGGCCAACGTCCTGACTTTC.

V and J are TRBV19 and TRBJ2-6; D not resolved. Germline CDR1 is LNHDA and CDR2 is SQIVND (reference sequence). Trimming removed 3 bases from V and 0 bases from J, with 18 bases in between. CDR3 length: 19 residues. CDR3: CASSINPGVPLSGANVLTF. The CDR3 region has the DNA TGTGCCAGTAGTATTAACCCAGGCGTCCCACTCTCTGGGGCCAACGTCCTGACTTTC. Full variable domain (rest looked up from reference TRBV19 and TRBJ2-6): DGGITQSPKYLFRKEGQNVTLSCEQNLNHDAMYWYRQDPGQGLRLIYYSQIVNDFQKGDIAEGYSVSREKKESFPLTVTSAQKNPTAFYLCASSINPGVPLSGANVLTFGAGSRLTVL.

The chain is built from TRBV7-9 and TRBJ1-3; TRBD1 matches 9 bases. CDR1 SEHNR and CDR2 FQNEAQ come from the germline V gene (reference sequence). With V trimmed by 5 bases and J by 4 bases, 6 bases remained unmatched. This CDR3 has 15 amino acids. CDR3 coding DNA: TGTGCCAGCAGCGGGGGACAGGGTAAAGGAAACACCATATATTTT. Translated, it gives CASSGGQGKGNTIYF.

The rearrangement uses TRBV24-1 and TRBJ2-3; D is perhaps TRBD2 (6 bases). The CDR3 has 13 residues. V gave up 5 bases and J gave up 7 bases, with 12 bases separating them. Germline CDR1 reads KGHDR; CDR2 reads SFDVKD. DNA for the CDR3: TGTGCCACCAGTGGAGGGACTCCCAATACGCAGTATTTT. This codes for CATSGGTPNTQYF.

With regard to this clone: Distinct nucleotide sequences in the sample also encode this CDR3. The CDR3 coding sequence is TGTGCCAGCAGTTACACTGGGGACATGAACACTGAAGCTTTCTTT. This gives the protein CASSYTGDMNTEAFF. The chain links TRBV6-5 to TRBJ1-1; D is perhaps TRBD1 (6 bases). V lost 2 bases, J lost 0 bases, and 10 bases lay in between. In germline, CDR1 is MNHEY, CDR2 SVGAGI. This CDR3 has 15 residues.

The rearrangement uses TRBV28 and TRBJ2-3; TRBD2 might be the D (5 bases). Trimming took off 5 bases at V and 0 bases at J, with 12 bases between the two ends. Germline V CDR1 and CDR2: MDHEN, SYDVKM. The CDR3 is 15 amino acids. The CDR3 loop is CASSAGLISTDTQYF. Written as DNA, the CDR3 is TGTGCCAGCAGTGCCGGACTTATTAGCACAGATACGCAGTATTTT.

Worth noting for this clone: This same CDR3 is encoded by further DNA sequences in the sample. The gene calls are TRBV5-1 and TRBJ2-3; 12 positions match TRBD2. The CDR3 covers 16 residues. CDR1 and CDR2 from the germline V gene are SGHRS and YFSETQ. The ends lost 4 bases at V and 0 bases at J; junction bases unmatched: 3. For the CDR3, the DNA is TGCGCCAGCAGCCCCGGACTAGCGGGAAGCACAGATACGCAGTATTTT. As protein: CASSPGLAGSTDTQYF.

The rearrangement joins TRBV7-8 to TRBJ2-2; possible D gene TRBD1, 6 bases. CDR1 is SGHVS and CDR2 is FQNEAQ in the germline V gene. Trimming took off 8 bases at V and 5 bases at J, with 12 bases between the two ends. CDR3 length: 13 amino acids. The CDR3 is CASLLRGTGELFF. CDR3 DNA: TGTGCCAGCTTGTTGAGGGGGACCGGGGAGCTGTTTTTT. The full variable domain, in which reference TRBV7-8 and TRBJ2-2 provide the parts outside the CDR3, is GAGVSQSPRYKVAKRGQDVALRCDPISGHVSLFWYQQALGQGPEFLTYFQNEAQLDKSGLPSDRFFAERPEGSVSTLKIQRTQQEDSAVYLCASLLRGTGELFFGEGSRLTVL.

This clone showed up just once. V gene TRBV9 combines with J gene TRBJ2-1; TRBD2 aligns across 7 bases. J was trimmed by 0 bases and V by 3 bases; bases with no gene match: 9. CDR3 length: 17 amino acids. Germline V gene data show CDR1 as SGDLS and CDR2 as YYNGEE. CDR3 bases: TGTGCCAGCAGCGGGGGGAGGGCAGCGAGCTCCTACAATGAGCAGTTCTTC. This gives the protein CASSGGRAASSYNEQFF.

J is TRBJ1-1 and V is TRBV5-1; a possible D gene is TRBD1 (6 bases). Between the trimmed V and J ends, which lost 0 bases and 4 bases, there was a span of 10 bases. The CDR3 has 14 residues. Germline lookup yields CDR1 SGHRS and CDR2 YFSETQ. CDR3 residues: CASSLDRVGTEAFF. The CDR3 coding sequence is TGCGCCAGCAGCTTGGACAGGGTGGGCACTGAAGCTTTCTTT.